This TCR beta chain emerged from a study of cytomegalovirus exposure and HLA in healthy donors. There are a few counts of this clone. V lost 1 base and J lost 6, with 15 bases in between. The CDR3 loop spans 15 amino acids. Per the germline V gene, CDR1 is MNHEY and CDR2 is SMNVEV (reference sequence). Amplification used 60 Vbeta primers and 13 Jbeta primers. Sequencing used immunoSEQ multiplex PCR; TCRdb keeps in-frame clones, though not all of them. This sample has about 130,000 clones, with roughly two thirds found just once. The gene calls are TRBV27 and TRBJ1-2; D possibly corresponds to TRBD1 (5 bases). The material sequenced was PBMCs. The TCR was taken from a man aged 25 to 40 in good health and CMV-seropositive. CDR3 in amino acids: CASSLFSGIDHGYTF. CDR3 bases: TGTGCCAGCAGTTTATTTTCAGGGATCGACCATGGCTACACCTTC.